These 3 T cell receptor beta chains originate from one sample sequenced in a study of blood T cell repertoires in COVID-19. Sequenced by immunoSEQ multiplex PCR; TCRdb stores in-frame clones only, minus some. The sample lists 130,000 or so clones, roughly 83% seen once, with around 8.4% in the top ten. Sequences were obtained from PBMCs or T cells enriched from blood (not recorded which). These receptors were obtained from a middle-aged man who had recovered from COVID-19.

Comments on this clone: Germline is not matched at one junction end, which may reflect a read error. The rearrangement joins TRBV19 to TRBJ1-1; 9 bases align to TRBD1. Germline CDR1 reads LNHDA; CDR2 reads SQIVND (reference sequence). The CDR3 consists of 14 residues. CDR3 sequence: CASSSGTGNAEAFF. CDR3 in DNA: TGTGCCAGTAGTTCCGGGACAGGGAACGCTGAAGCTTTCTTT.

The rearrangement uses TRBV27 and TRBJ2-7; 7 bases are a match to TRBD1. The V gene's germline CDR1 is MNHEY and CDR2 SMNVEV (reference sequence). J was trimmed by 4 bases and V by 6 bases; bases with no gene match: 12. This CDR3 has 15 residues. CDR3 amino acids: CASRDNRGVKYEQYF. The CDR3 DNA reads as TGTGCCAGCAGGGACAACAGGGGCGTCAAATACGAGCAGTACTTC.

The genes are TRBV18 and TRBJ2-7, with TRBD1 identical over 9 bases. V shed 3 bases, J shed 2 bases, and the junction held 8 bases outside the gene matches. The CDR3 totals 16 residues. CDR1 KGHSH and CDR2 LQKENI come from the germline V gene. The CDR3 reads CASSPAGGQGTYEQYF. CDR3 DNA sequence: TGTGCCAGCTCACCCGCCGGGGGACAGGGTACCTACGAGCAGTACTTC.